A selection of T cell receptor beta chains follows, all from one sample in a study of response to subunit inactivated influenza vaccine. From the RT-PCR reads, TCRdb called clonotypes with MiXCR, one entry per CDR3 protein. The sample yields 450,000 to 600,000 distinct CDR3 sequences, 7.2% seen once. The sequencing used PBMCs from blood, collected around 2 years after vaccination. These receptors came from a man aged 45 to 75 who received an inactivated influenza vaccine. CDR3s include the opening cysteine and the closing phenylalanine or tryptophan. Each record gives: J gene, D gene, clone size, V gene, CDR3 DNA, CDR3 protein. A D gene is named only where the DNA matches it firmly. Expanded clones are given a class, and other clones once, few, many or no size at all.

j_call: TRBJ2-7; d_call: -; clone_size: -; v_call: TRBV7-9; cdr3_nt: TGTGCCAGCAGCTTAACCCGAGGAGCAAACTCCTACGAGCAGTACTTC; cdr3_aa: CASSLTRGANSYEQYF
j_call: TRBJ1-1; d_call: TRBD1; clone_size: few; v_call: TRBV12-3/TRBV12-4; cdr3_nt: TGTGCCAGCAGACAGGGGTGGGGGAACACTGAAGCTTTCTTT; cdr3_aa: CASRQGWGNTEAFF
j_call: TRBJ2-7; d_call: TRBD1; clone_size: -; v_call: TRBV18; cdr3_nt: TGTGCCAGCTCACCTACAGGGGTACACTACGAGCAGTACTTC; cdr3_aa: CASSPTGVHYEQYF
j_call: TRBJ1-1; d_call: -; clone_size: few; v_call: TRBV29-1; cdr3_nt: TGCAGCGTTGGACTTTACACTGAAGCTTTCTTT; cdr3_aa: CSVGLYTEAFF
j_call: TRBJ1-4; d_call: -; clone_size: few; v_call: TRBV7-9; cdr3_nt: TGTGCCAGCAGAAAAGGGACGGGAGCAACTAATGAAAAACTGTTTTTT; cdr3_aa: CASRKGTGATNEKLFF
j_call: TRBJ2-5; d_call: -; clone_size: -; v_call: TRBV5-1; cdr3_nt: TGCGCCAGCAGAGTGGAGCCGGGACAAGAGACCCAGTACTTC; cdr3_aa: CASRVEPGQETQYF
j_call: TRBJ1-1; d_call: -; clone_size: many; v_call: TRBV5-6; cdr3_nt: TGTGCCAGCAGCCCCGGCGTTCGACCTAAGAACACTGAAGCTTTCTTT; cdr3_aa: CASSPGVRPKNTEAFF
j_call: TRBJ2-7; d_call: TRBD2; clone_size: -; v_call: TRBV11-2; cdr3_nt: TGTGCCAGCAGCACCTACGGACTAGCGGGATGGTACGAGCAGTACTTC; cdr3_aa: CASSTYGLAGWYEQYF
j_call: TRBJ1-1; d_call: -; clone_size: many; v_call: TRBV3-1; cdr3_nt: TGTGCCAGCAGCCAAGATGACAGGACCCTCTTCGCCACTGAAGCTTTCTTT; cdr3_aa: CASSQDDRTLFATEAFF
j_call: TRBJ1-2; d_call: TRBD1; clone_size: few; v_call: TRBV28; cdr3_nt: TGTGCCAGCAGTTCACGGACAGGGCTCGTTAACTATGGCTACACCTTC; cdr3_aa: CASSSRTGLVNYGYTF
j_call: TRBJ2-2; d_call: -; clone_size: -; v_call: TRBV6-5; cdr3_nt: TGTGCCAGCAGTTACAGGAAGAACACCGGGGAGCTGTTTTTT; cdr3_aa: CASSYRKNTGELFF
j_call: TRBJ2-1; d_call: -; clone_size: many; v_call: TRBV15; cdr3_nt: TGTGCCACCAGCAAGGGGGGCTGGATCGAGCAGTTCTTC; cdr3_aa: CATSKGGWIEQFF
j_call: TRBJ1-2; d_call: -; clone_size: few; v_call: TRBV11-3; cdr3_nt: TGTGCCACCCCTGATGGCAGATACACACATAATGGCTACACCTTC; cdr3_aa: CATPDGRYTHNGYTF
j_call: TRBJ2-6; d_call: -; clone_size: -; v_call: TRBV19; cdr3_nt: TGTGCCAGTAGTTTTCAGGCTGGGGCCAACGTCCTGACTTTC; cdr3_aa: CASSFQAGANVLTF
j_call: TRBJ2-1; d_call: TRBD2; clone_size: -; v_call: TRBV20-1; cdr3_nt: TGCAGTGCTACGACTAGCGGGAGGGCCGGGGATGAGCAGTTCTTC; cdr3_aa: CSATTSGRAGDEQFF
j_call: TRBJ2-3; d_call: -; clone_size: few; v_call: TRBV20-1; cdr3_nt: TGCAGTGCTAGAGGGGCCACAGGACCAGATACGCAGTATTTT; cdr3_aa: CSARGATGPDTQYF
j_call: TRBJ2-3; d_call: TRBD1; clone_size: many; v_call: TRBV28; cdr3_nt: TGTGCCAGCAGTCCAGGGACAGGGCAGGATACGCAGTATTTT; cdr3_aa: CASSPGTGQDTQYF
j_call: TRBJ2-5; d_call: -; clone_size: -; v_call: TRBV4-2; cdr3_nt: TGTGCCAGCAGCCAGGCCCCGGGTGGAAAGGTGACCCAGTACTTC; cdr3_aa: CASSQAPGGKVTQYF
j_call: TRBJ2-1; d_call: -; clone_size: -; v_call: TRBV29-1; cdr3_nt: TGCAGCGTTGGCCCCCGGGGGAGTGGGAATGAGCAGTTCTTC; cdr3_aa: CSVGPRGSGNEQFF
j_call: TRBJ2-3; d_call: -; clone_size: few; v_call: TRBV9; cdr3_nt: TGTGCCAGCAGCCCCAGAGGGCGACAGGACATCACAGATACGCAGTATTTT; cdr3_aa: CASSPRGRQDITDTQYF
j_call: TRBJ2-2; d_call: -; clone_size: few; v_call: TRBV12-3/TRBV12-4; cdr3_nt: TGTGCCATCGACGAGAGACTAAACACCGGGGAGCTGTTTTTT; cdr3_aa: CAIDERLNTGELFF
j_call: TRBJ2-2; d_call: TRBD1; clone_size: few; v_call: TRBV15; cdr3_nt: TGTGCCACCAGCGTTACAGGGGCCGGGGAGCTGTTTTTT; cdr3_aa: CATSVTGAGELFF
j_call: TRBJ2-1; d_call: TRBD2; clone_size: few; v_call: TRBV20-1; cdr3_nt: TGCAGTGCTAGATCGACTAGCGGAAACTACAATGAGCAGTTCTTC; cdr3_aa: CSARSTSGNYNEQFF